This note documents a single T cell receptor (beta chain) sequence. As yet, its antigen is unknown. Researchers ran the PCR with 60 Vbeta and 13 Jbeta primers. Generated by immunoSEQ multiplex PCR, the TCRdb table keeps only in-frame clones and is missing some. The sample yields 150,000 to 200,000 clones, 86% seen once. All donors participated as healthy donors of bone marrow. The data derive from a study of cytomegalovirus exposure and HLA in healthy donors. Points from the study as a whole: 16,951 TCR beta sequences were associated with HLA alleles at 0.05 false discovery rate in a later analysis. Immune exposure data for these donors was limited to CMV serostatus.

Source material: PBMCs. The clonotype comes from a woman aged 18-29 years in good health and CMV-seronegative.

The chain's CDR3 is CAWSVQAQFYGYTF. CDR3 bases: TGTGCCTGGAGTGTTCAGGCGCAATTCTATGGCTACACCTTC. This chain connects TRBV30 to TRBJ1-2; D remains ambiguous. V was shortened by 0 bases and J by 4 bases, with 12 bases between the two germline ends. The CDR3 has 14 residues. Germline lookup yields CDR1 GTSNPN and CDR2 SVGIG (reference sequence).